This T cell receptor beta chain appears in the sequencing data of a study of spatial heterogeneity in lung cancer. Study summary: Detection consistently yielded more beta chains than alpha chains.

Study outcomes and limitations: For expanded intratumoral alpha and beta TCRs, counts tracked tumor mutation counts.

This clonotype was found many times. The antigen is undetermined. As an off-target read in a library built for alpha chains, this beta chain has a frequency of little significance. Time point defined: sample taken at primary tumor resection. Each CDR3 protein is one row after TCRdb ran MiXCR on the 5' RACE reads. Altogether about 4,000 distinct CDR3 sequences are present, over 25% being singletons, with the ten largest covering around 13%. There are 14 residues in the CDR3. Germline assignment: CDR1 MNHEY and CDR2 SVGAGI. The V gene lost 5 bases and the J gene lost 4 bases, with 11 bases spanning the gap.

Sequenced material: lung tumor tissue, taken at surgery. The clonotype was recovered from a male donor with early-stage non-small cell lung cancer. This chain links TRBV6-5 with TRBJ2-2; weak D call: TRBD1 (6 bases). The CDR3 DNA reads TGTGCCAGCAGTCTCCCGGACAGCACCGGGGAGCTGTTTTTT. It yields the protein CASSLPDSTGELFF.